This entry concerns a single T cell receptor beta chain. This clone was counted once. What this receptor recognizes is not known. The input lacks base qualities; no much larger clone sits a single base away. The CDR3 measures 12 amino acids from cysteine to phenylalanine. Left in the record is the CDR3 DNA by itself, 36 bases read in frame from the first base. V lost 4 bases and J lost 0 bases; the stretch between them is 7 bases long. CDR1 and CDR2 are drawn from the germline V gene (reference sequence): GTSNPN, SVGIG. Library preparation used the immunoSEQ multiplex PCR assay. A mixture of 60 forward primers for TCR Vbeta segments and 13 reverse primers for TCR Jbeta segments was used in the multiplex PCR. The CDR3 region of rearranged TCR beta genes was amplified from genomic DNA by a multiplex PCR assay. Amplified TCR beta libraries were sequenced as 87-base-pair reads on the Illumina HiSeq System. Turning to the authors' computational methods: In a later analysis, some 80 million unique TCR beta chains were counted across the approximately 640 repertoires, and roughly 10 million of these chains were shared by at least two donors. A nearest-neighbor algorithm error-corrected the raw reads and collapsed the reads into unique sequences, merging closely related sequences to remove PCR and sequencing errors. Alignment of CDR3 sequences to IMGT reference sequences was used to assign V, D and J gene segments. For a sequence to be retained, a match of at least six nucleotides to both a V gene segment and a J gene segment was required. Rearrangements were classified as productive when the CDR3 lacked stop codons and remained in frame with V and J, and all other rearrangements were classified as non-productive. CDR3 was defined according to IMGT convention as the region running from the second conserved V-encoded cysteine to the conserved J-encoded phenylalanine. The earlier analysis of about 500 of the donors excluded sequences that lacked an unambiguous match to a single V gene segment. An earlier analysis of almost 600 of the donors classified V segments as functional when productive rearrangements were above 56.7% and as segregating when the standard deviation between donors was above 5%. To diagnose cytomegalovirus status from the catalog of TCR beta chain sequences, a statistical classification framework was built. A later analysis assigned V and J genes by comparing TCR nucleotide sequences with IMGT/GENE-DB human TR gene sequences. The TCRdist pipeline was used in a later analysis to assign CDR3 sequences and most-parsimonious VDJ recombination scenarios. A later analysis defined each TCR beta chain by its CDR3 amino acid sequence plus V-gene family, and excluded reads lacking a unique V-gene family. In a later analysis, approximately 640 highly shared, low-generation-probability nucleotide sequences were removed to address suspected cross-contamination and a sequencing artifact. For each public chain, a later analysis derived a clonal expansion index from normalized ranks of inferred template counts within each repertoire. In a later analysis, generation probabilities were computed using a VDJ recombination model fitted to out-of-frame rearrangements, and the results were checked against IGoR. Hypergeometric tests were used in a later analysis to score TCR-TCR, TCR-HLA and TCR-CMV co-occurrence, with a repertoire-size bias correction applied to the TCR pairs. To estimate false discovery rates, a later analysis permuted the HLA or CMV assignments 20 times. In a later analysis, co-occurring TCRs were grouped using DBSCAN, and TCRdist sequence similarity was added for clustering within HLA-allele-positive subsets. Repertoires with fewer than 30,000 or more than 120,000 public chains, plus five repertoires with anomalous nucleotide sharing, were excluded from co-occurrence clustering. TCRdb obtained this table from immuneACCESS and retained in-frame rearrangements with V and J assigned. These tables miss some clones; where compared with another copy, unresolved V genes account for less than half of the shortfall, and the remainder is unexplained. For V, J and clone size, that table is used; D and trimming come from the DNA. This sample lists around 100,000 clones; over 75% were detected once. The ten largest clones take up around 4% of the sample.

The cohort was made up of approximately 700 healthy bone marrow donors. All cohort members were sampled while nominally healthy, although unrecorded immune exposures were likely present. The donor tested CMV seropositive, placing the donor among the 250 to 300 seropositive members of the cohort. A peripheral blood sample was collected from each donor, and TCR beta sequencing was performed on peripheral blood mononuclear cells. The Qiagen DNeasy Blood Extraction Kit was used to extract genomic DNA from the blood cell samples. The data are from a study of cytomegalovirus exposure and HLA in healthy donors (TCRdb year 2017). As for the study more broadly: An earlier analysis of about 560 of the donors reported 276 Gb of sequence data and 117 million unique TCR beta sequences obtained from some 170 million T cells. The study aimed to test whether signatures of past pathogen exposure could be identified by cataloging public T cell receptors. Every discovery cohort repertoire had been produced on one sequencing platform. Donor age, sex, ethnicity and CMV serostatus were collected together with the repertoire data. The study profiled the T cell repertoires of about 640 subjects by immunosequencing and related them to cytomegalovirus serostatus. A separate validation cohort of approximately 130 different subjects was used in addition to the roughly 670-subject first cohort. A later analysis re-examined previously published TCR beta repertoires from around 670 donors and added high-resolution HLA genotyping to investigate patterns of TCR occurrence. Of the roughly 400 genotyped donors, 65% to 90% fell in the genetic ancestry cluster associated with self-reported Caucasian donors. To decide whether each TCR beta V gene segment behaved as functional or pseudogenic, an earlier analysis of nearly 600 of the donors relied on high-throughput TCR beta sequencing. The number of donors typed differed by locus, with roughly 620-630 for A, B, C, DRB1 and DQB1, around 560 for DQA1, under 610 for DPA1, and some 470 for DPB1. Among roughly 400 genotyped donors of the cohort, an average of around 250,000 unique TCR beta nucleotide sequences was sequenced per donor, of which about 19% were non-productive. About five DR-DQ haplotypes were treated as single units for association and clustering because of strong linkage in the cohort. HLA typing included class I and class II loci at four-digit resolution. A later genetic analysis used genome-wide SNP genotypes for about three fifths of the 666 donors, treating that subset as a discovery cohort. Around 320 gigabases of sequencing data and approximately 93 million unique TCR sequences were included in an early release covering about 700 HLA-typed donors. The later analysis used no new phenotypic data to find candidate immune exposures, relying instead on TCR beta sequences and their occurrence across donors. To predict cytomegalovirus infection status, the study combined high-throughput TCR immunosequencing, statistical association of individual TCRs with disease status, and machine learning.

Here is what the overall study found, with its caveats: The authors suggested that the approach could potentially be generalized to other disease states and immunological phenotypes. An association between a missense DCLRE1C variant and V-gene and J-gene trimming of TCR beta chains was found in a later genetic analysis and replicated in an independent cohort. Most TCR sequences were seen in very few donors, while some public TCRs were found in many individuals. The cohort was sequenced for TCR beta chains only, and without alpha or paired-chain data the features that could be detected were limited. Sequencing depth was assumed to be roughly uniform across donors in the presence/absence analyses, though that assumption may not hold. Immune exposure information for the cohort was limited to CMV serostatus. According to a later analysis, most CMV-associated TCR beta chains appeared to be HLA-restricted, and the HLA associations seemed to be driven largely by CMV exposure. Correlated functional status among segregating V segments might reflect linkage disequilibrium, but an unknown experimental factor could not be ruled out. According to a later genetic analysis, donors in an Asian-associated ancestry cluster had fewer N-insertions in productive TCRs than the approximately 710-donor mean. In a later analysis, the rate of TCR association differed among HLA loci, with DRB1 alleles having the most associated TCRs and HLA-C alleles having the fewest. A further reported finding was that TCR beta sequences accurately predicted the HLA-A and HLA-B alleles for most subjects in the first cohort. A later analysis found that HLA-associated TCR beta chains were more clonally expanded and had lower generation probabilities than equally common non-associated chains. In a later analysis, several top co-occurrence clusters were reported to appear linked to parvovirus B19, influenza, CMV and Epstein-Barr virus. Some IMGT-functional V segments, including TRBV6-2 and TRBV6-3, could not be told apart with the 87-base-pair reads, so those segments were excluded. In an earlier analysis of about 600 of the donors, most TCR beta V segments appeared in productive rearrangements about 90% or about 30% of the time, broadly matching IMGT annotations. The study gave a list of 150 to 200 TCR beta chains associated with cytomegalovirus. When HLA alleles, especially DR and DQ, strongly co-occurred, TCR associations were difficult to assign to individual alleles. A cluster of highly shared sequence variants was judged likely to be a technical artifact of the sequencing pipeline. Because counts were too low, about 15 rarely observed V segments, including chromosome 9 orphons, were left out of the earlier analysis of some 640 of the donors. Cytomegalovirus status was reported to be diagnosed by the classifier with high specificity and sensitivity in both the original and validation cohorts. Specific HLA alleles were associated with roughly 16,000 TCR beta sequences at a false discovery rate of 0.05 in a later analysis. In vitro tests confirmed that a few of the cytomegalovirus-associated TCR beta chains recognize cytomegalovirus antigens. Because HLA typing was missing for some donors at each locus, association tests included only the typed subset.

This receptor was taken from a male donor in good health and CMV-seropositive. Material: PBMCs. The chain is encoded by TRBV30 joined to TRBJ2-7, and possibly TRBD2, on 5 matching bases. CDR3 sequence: CAWTGSSYEQYF. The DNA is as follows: TGTGCCTGGACGGGAAGCTCCTACGAGCAGTACTTC.